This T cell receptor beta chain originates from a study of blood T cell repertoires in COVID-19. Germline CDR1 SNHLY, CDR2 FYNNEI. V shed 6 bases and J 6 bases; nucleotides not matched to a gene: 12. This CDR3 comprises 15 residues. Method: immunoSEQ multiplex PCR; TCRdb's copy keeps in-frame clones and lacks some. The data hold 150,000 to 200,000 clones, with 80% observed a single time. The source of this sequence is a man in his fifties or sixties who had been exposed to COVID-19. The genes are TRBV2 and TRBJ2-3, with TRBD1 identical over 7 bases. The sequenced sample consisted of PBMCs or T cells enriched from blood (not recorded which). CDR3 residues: CASRPTGSGWDTQYF. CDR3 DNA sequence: TGTGCCAGCAGACCGACAGGGTCGGGCTGGGATACGCAGTATTTT.